The clone carrying this T cell receptor beta chain was observed many times. What it binds is unknown. The data were obtained in a study of T cell repertoires in cytomegalovirus infection. Background on the study: Recently described HLA-C-restricted plus well-studied HLA-B-restricted CMV epitopes were used. Carrying CMV and the relevant HLA type showed in public TCR beta signatures.

Germline lookup yields CDR1 SGHVS and CDR2 FNYEAQ. Trimming took 0 bases from V and 8 from J; bases not matched to a gene: 9. This CDR3 region has 17 residues. Whole-study results and caveats: Based on cumulative public TCR beta family frequency, carriers of CMV plus the relevant HLA were identified. The ex vivo response was dominated by HLA-C-restricted CMV-specific TCR beta clonotypes.

Each CDR3 protein is one row after TCRdb ran MiXCR on the reads. The repertoire includes some 900,000 distinct CDR3 sequences, approximately 32% of them detected once, and 9.5% to 15% sits in the top ten. The specimen was cultured CD8+ T cells from PBMCs, collected from culture after CMV antigen stimulation. V and J are TRBV7-6 and TRBJ2-1; 11 bases match TRBD1. The TCR comes from a human donor in good health (CMV status not recorded). Some clones in this sample may be carry-over from other donors' samples. Written as DNA, the CDR3 is TGTGCCAGCAGCTTAGCGTATGGGACAGGGGGTATCGATGAGCAGTTCTTC. It specifies CASSLAYGTGGIDEQFF.